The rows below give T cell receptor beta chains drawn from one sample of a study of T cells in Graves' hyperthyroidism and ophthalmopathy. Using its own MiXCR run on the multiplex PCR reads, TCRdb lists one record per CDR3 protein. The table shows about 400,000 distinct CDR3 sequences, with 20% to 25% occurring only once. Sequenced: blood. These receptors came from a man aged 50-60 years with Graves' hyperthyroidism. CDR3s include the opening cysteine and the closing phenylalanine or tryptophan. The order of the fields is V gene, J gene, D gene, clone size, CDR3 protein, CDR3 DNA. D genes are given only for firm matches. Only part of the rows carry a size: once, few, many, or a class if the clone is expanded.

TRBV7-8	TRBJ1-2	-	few	CASSLTTLTSINLNYGYTF	TGTGCCAGCAGCTTGACCACTTTAACCTCAATCAACCTCAACTATGGCTACACCTTC
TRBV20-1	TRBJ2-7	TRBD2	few	CSAFSGSQWEQYF	TGCAGTGCTTTTAGCGGGTCCCAGTGGGAGCAGTACTTC
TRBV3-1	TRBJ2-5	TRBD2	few	CASSFYPLAGNGETQYF	TGTGCCAGCAGCTTTTATCCACTAGCGGGAAACGGGGAGACCCAGTACTTC
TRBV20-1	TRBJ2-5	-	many	CSAIQERFKETQYF	TGCAGTGCCATTCAGGAACGATTTAAAGAGACCCAGTACTTC
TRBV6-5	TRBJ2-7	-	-	CASSYSAGAGYEQYF	TGTGCCAGCAGTTACTCCGCGGGGGCTGGGTACGAGCAGTACTTC
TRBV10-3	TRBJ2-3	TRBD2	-	CAISESKLAVTDTQYF	TGTGCCATCAGTGAGTCGAAACTAGCGGTCACAGATACGCAGTATTTT
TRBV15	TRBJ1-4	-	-	CATSRHRDLGENLFF	TGTGCCACCAGCAGACACCGGGACCTTGGGGAAAACCTGTTTTTT
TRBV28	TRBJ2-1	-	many	CASTLGDEQFF	TGTGCCAGCACGCTAGGCGATGAGCAGTTCTTC
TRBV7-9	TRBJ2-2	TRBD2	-	CASSPRGAGELFF	TGTGCCAGCAGCCCGCGGGGGGCCGGGGAGCTGTTTTTT
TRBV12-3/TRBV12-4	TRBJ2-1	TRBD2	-	CASTLAGGPGEQFF	TGTGCCAGCACCTTAGCGGGAGGGCCCGGTGAGCAGTTCTTC
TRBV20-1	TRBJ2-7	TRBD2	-	CSVDRGVTYEQYF	TGCAGTGTGGATCGGGGGGTTACCTACGAGCAGTACTTC
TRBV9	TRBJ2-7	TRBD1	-	CASSNHRQGVGEQYF	TGTGCCAGCAGCAACCACCGACAGGGGGTGGGAGAGCAGTACTTC
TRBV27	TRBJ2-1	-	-	CASSPPGLYNEQFF	TGTGCCAGCTCACCACCGGGGCTGTACAATGAGCAGTTCTTC
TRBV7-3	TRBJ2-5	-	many	CASSVGVAETQYF	TGTGCCAGCAGCGTAGGAGTTGCGGAGACCCAGTACTTC
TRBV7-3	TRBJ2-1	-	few	CASSTDYYNEQFF	TGTGCCAGCAGCACAGACTATTACAATGAGCAGTTCTTC
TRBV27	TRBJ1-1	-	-	CASGLQGRGTEAFF	TGTGCCAGCGGACTACAGGGTAGAGGGACTGAAGCTTTCTTT
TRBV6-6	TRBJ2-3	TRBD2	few	CASSYRASGIGSDTQYF	TGTGCCAGCAGTTACAGGGCTAGCGGGATAGGATCAGATACGCAGTATTTT
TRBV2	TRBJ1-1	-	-	CASSLGGLDTEAFF	TGTGCCAGCAGTCTGGGGGGGCTGGACACTGAAGCTTTCTTT
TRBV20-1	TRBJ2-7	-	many	CSARTAEAEPSYEQYF	TGCAGTGCTAGGACGGCGGAAGCGGAGCCCTCCTACGAGCAGTACTTC
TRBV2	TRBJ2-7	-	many	CASSEAQGNEQYF	TGTGCCAGCAGTGAAGCGCAGGGAAACGAGCAGTACTTC
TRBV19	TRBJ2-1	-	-	CASSTGTGENNEQFF	TGTGCCAGTAGTACGGGGACGGGAGAAAACAATGAGCAGTTCTTC
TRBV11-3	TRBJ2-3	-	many	CASSPQDSISTDTQYF	TGTGCCAGCAGCCCCCAGGACAGTATTAGCACAGATACGCAGTATTTT
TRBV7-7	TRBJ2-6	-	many	CASSPSGANVLTF	TGTGCTAGCAGCCCTTCTGGGGCCAACGTCCTGACTTTC
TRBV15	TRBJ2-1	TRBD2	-	CATSEREIDEQFF	TGTGCCACCAGCGAGCGGGAAATAGATGAGCAGTTCTTC
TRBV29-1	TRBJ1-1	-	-	CSVVGVYTEAFF	TGCAGCGTTGTAGGTGTTTACACTGAAGCTTTCTTT
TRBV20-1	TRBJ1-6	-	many	CSARRAAGAHNSPLHF	TGCAGTGCTAGACGGGCCGCAGGCGCCCATAATTCACCCCTCCACTTT
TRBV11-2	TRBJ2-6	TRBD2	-	CASSLVLAGSGANVLTF	TGTGCCAGCAGCTTAGTGCTAGCGGGATCTGGGGCCAACGTCCTGACTTTC
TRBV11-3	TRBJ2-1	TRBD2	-	CASSSGTSGFDEQFF	TGTGCCAGCAGTTCCGGGACTAGCGGGTTCGATGAGCAGTTCTTC
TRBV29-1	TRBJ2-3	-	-	CSVVKQAQDTQYF	TGCAGCGTTGTGAAGCAGGCCCAAGATACGCAGTATTTT
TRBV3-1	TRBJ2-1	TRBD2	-	CASSQDPSGSRNEQFF	TGTGCCAGCAGCCAAGATCCTAGCGGGAGTAGGAATGAGCAGTTCTTC
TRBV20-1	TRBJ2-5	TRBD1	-	CSARDPGTGNLQTQYF	TGCAGTGCTAGAGACCCCGGGACAGGGAATTTGCAGACCCAGTACTTC
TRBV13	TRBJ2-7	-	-	CASSSSPASSYEQYF	TGTGCCAGCAGCTCTTCTCCGGCTAGCTCCTACGAGCAGTACTTC
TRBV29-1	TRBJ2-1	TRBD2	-	CSVYSSGRSYNEQFF	TGCAGCGTTTATTCTAGCGGGAGATCCTACAATGAGCAGTTCTTC
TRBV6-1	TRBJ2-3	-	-	CASSEKGGGLHTGTQYF	TGTGCCAGCAGTGAAAAAGGGGGGGGACTACACACAGGTACGCAGTATTTT
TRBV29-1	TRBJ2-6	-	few	CSVEGAGANVLTF	TGCAGCGTTGAAGGGGCTGGGGCCAACGTCCTGACTTTC
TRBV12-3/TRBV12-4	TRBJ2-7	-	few	CASSYRDPRQYF	TGTGCCAGCAGTTACCGGGACCCTAGGCAGTACTTC
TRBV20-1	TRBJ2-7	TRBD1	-	CSARDLRQGAGYEQYF	TGCAGTGCTAGAGATTTGAGGCAGGGGGCGGGCTACGAGCAGTACTTC
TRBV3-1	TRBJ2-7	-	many	CASSQGEYEQYF	TGTGCCAGCAGCCAAGGGGAATACGAGCAGTACTTC
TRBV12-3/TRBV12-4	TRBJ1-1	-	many	CASTLGRRNTEAFF	TGTGCCAGCACCCTGGGTCGCAGGAACACTGAAGCTTTCTTT
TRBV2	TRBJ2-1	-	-	CASSEAQGRSRNEQFF	TGCGCCAGCAGTGAAGCCCAGGGCAGATCGCGCAATGAGCAGTTCTTC
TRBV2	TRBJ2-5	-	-	CASSEGQGGTQYF	TGTGCCAGCAGTGAAGGCCAGGGGGGGACCCAGTACTTC
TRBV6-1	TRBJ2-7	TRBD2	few	CASNMGLAVYEQYF	TGTGCCAGCAATATGGGACTAGCGGTGTACGAGCAGTACTTC
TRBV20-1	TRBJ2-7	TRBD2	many	CSATPRAGGLFGQYF	TGCAGTGCTACCCCCCGAGCGGGAGGGTTATTTGGGCAGTACTTC
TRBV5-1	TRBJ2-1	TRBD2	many	CASSLASGSYNEQFF	TGTGCCAGCAGTTTGGCTAGCGGGAGCTACAATGAGCAGTTCTTC
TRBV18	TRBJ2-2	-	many	CASSLGQPNTGELFF	TGTGCCAGCTCACTCGGCCAGCCGAACACCGGGGAGCTGTTTTTT
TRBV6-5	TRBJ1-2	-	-	CASSYQARTNYGYTF	TGTGCCAGCAGTTACCAGGCAAGAACTAACTATGGCTACACCTTC
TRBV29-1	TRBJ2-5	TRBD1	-	CSAGRGPGETQYF	TGCAGCGCCGGCAGGGGGCCCGGGGAGACCCAGTACTTC
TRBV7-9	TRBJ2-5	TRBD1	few	CASSGQEETQYF	TGTGCCAGCAGCGGACAGGAAGAGACCCAGTACTTC
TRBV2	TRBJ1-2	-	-	CASSVRQDTGYTF	TGTGCCAGCAGTGTCAGACAAGACACTGGCTACACCTTC
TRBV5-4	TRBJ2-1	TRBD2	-	CASSQRAVAGGYNEQFF	TGTGCCAGCAGCCAAAGGGCTGTAGCGGGAGGGTACAATGAGCAGTTCTTC
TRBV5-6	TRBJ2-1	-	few	CASSLITFNEQFF	TGTGCCAGCAGCTTGATTACGTTTAATGAGCAGTTCTTC
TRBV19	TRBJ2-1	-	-	CASSRESNEQFF	TGTGCCAGTAGTCGTGAGTCGAATGAGCAGTTCTTC
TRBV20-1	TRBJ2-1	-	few	CSAPPGGQTGNEQFF	TGCAGTGCTCCCCCTGGCGGGCAAACGGGCAATGAGCAGTTCTTC
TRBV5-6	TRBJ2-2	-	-	CASSPDSWNTGELFF	TGTGCCAGCAGCCCGGACAGTTGGAACACCGGGGAGCTGTTTTTT
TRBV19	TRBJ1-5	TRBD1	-	CASSSLTGGSNQPQHF	TGTGCCAGTAGCTCGTTGACAGGGGGTAGCAATCAGCCCCAGCATTTT
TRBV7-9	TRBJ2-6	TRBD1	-	CASSPGQANSGANVLTF	TGTGCCAGCAGCCCGGGACAGGCCAACTCTGGGGCCAACGTCCTGACTTTC
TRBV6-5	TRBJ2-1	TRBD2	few	CASSYVAGVREQFF	TGTGCCAGCAGTTACGTAGCGGGAGTACGTGAGCAGTTCTTC